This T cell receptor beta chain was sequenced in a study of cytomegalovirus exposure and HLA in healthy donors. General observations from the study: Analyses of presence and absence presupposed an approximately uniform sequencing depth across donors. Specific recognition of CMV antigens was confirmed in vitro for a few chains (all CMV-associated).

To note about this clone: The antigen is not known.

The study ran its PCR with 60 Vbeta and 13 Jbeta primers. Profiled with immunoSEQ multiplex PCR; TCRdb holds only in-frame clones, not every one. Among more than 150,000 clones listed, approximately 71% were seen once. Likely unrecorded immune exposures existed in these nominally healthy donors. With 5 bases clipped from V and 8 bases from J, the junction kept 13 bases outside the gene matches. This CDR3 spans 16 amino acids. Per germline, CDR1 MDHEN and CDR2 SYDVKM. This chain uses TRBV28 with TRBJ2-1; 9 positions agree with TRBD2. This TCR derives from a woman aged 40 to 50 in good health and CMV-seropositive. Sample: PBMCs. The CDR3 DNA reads TGTGCCAGCAGTCGTAGTCGGGCGGGAGGGACGGATGAGCAGTTCTTC. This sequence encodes CASSRSRAGGTDEQFF.